The 18 T cell receptor beta chains below all came from one sample that was sequenced in a study of shared clonotypes between healthy human individuals. The table came from immunoSEQ multiplex PCR; TCRdb's copy has only in-frame clones and leaves some out. The repertoire includes about 1.5 million clones, roughly 96% of them detected once, and over 1% sits in the top ten. The sample consisted of naive CD4+ T cells sorted from blood. Subset denoted: CD45RA+ positively selected. The receptors originated from a man aged 25-40 years in good health.

CDR3 protein: CASRGGRSGANVLTF. For the CDR3, the DNA is TGCGCCAGCCGGGGGGGGCGCTCTGGGGCCAACGTCCTGACTTTC. The chain carries TRBV5-1 and TRBJ2-6; 8 nucleotides line up with TRBD2. After removal of 7 bases from V and 0 bases from J, the junction contained 3 bases not matched to a gene. The CDR3 is 15 amino acids. Per germline, CDR1 SGHRS and CDR2 YFSETQ. The whole variable domain, filled in from reference TRBV5-1 and TRBJ2-6, reads KAGVTQTPRYLIKTRGQQVTLSCSPISGHRSVSWYQQTPGQGLQFLFEYFSETQRNKGNFPGRFSGRQFSNSRSEMNVSTLELGDSALYLCASRGGRSGANVLTFGAGSRLTVL.

The chain uses TRBV5-4 and TRBJ2-1; weak D call: TRBD2 (6 bases). CDR1 is SGHNT, CDR2 YYREEE, per germline (reference sequence). CDR3 length: 16 residues. The V gene lost 1 base and the J gene lost 12 bases, with 23 bases spanning the gap. CDR3 amino acids: CASSLLSGSEGLGQFF. CDR3 in DNA: TGTGCCAGCAGCTTGTTAAGCGGGTCAGAAGGATTAGGGCAGTTCTTC.

The rearrangement joins TRBV28 to TRBJ1-5, with TRBD1 identical over 7 bases. The CDR3 has 16 residues. The junction had 7 bases not matched to a gene; V was cut back by 3 bases and J by 2 bases. Germline values: CDR1 MDHEN, CDR2 SYDVKM. CDR3 sequence reads: CASSFQGGLGNQPQHF. Written as DNA, the CDR3 is TGTGCCAGCAGTTTTCAGGGGGGGTTAGGCAATCAGCCCCAGCATTTT.

This rearrangement joins TRBV29-1 to TRBJ2-7, with D uncertain. Trimming cost V 4 bases and J 5 bases, with 9 bases left between them. The germline V gene encodes CDR1 SQVTM and CDR2 ANQGSEA. This CDR3 comprises 11 residues. This CDR3 is CSVAHGDEQYF. The CDR3 region has the DNA TGCAGCGTTGCGCATGGGGACGAGCAGTACTTC.

The genes are TRBV11-2 and TRBJ2-2, with 8 positions matching TRBD1. V gave up 2 bases and J gave up 5 bases; unmatched junction bases: 16. The CDR3 has 19 amino acids. Per the germline V gene, CDR1 is SGHAT and CDR2 is FQNNGV. In nucleotides, the CDR3 is TGTGCCAGCAGCTTAACTTACGGGGGACAGGCCCTATTAACCGGGGAGCTGTTTTTT. Translated, it gives CASSLTYGGQALLTGELFF. Full variable domain (rest looked up from reference TRBV11-2 and TRBJ2-2): EAGVAQSPRYKIIEKRQSVAFWCNPISGHATLYWYQQILGQGPKLLIQFQNNGVVDDSQLPKDRFSAERLKGVDSTLKIQPAKLEDSAVYLCASSLTYGGQALLTGELFFGEGSRLTVL.

V usage is TRBV5-4 and J usage is TRBJ2-3; 10 bases agree with TRBD2. The length of the CDR3 is 16 residues. V shed 4 bases, J shed 2 bases, and the junction held 7 bases outside the gene matches. Looked up from germline, CDR1 is SGHNT and CDR2 is YYREEE (reference sequence). The CDR3 protein is CASSIRTSGTTDTQYF. The CDR3 nucleotides are TGTGCCAGCAGCATACGGACTAGCGGTACCACAGATACGCAGTATTTT.

V is TRBV27 and J is TRBJ1-2; maybe TRBD1 (5 bases). CDR3 length: 17 amino acids. V lost 2 bases, J lost 4 bases, and 20 bases lay in between. Germline V gene sequence: CDR1 MNHEY, CDR2 SMNVEV (reference sequence). The CDR3 sequence: CASSLLDRAQTGYGYTF. The CDR3 region has the DNA TGTGCCAGCAGTTTACTCGACAGAGCACAGACCGGCTATGGCTACACCTTC.

This clone came up a few times. The rearrangement links TRBV5-4 to TRBJ2-2, with D unresolved. The germline V gene has CDR1 SGHNT and CDR2 YYREEE (reference sequence). Deletions cut 3 bases from V and 1 base from J, with 10 bases between. The CDR3 is 15 residues long. The CDR3 coding sequence is TGTGCCAGCAGCTCCGCAGTGGAGAACACCGGGGAGCTGTTTTTT. Translating it yields CASSSAVENTGELFF.

The J gene is TRBJ2-5, the V gene TRBV7-9, with unresolved D. The V and J ends lost 5 bases and 0 bases respectively, with 16 bases between them. Germline loops: CDR1 SEHNR, CDR2 FQNEAQ (reference sequence). CDR3 length: 16 amino acids. The CDR3 region is CASSRSVLQYQETQYF. Here the CDR3 DNA reads TGTGCCAGCAGCCGCTCTGTACTCCAGTACCAAGAGACCCAGTACTTC.

The chain is built from TRBV7-9 and TRBJ2-1, with D unresolved. CDR1 is SEHNR and CDR2 is FQNEAQ in the germline V gene (reference sequence). The CDR3 runs to 14 residues. V lost 5 bases, J lost 4 bases, and 12 bases lay in between. CDR3 DNA sequence: TGTGCCAGCAGCACGGAAGACCCTTACAATGAGCAGTTCTTC. It encodes CASSTEDPYNEQFF.

The rearrangement joins TRBV9 to TRBJ2-7; D gene ambiguous. This CDR3 has 15 amino acids. V shed 0 bases and J shed 1 base, with 11 bases lying between them. Per germline, CDR1 SGDLS and CDR2 YYNGEE. Written as DNA, the CDR3 is TGTGCCAGCAGCGTAGACAGTTTATTTTCCTACGAGCAGTACTTC. It translates to CASSVDSLFSYEQYF.

The V and J genes are TRBV4-1 and TRBJ2-1; tentative D call: TRBD2 (6 bases). Germline-derived CDR1 and CDR2 are MGHRA and YSYEKL. The CDR3 loop spans 12 amino acids. V lost 0 bases to trimming and J lost 13 bases, with 10 bases between them. The CDR3 reads CASSQDWGEQFF. Written as DNA, the CDR3 is TGCGCCAGCAGCCAAGATTGGGGGGAACAGTTCTTC.

The chain uses TRBV5-1 and TRBJ2-7, with 7 bases lining up with TRBD1. The V segment lost 4 bases and the J segment 3 bases; nucleotides outside the gene matches: 7. The CDR3 has 14 amino acids. Germline V CDR1 and CDR2: SGHRS, YFSETQ. The chain's CDR3 is CASSPDRFLYEQYF. For the CDR3, the DNA is TGCGCCAGCAGCCCGGACAGGTTCCTCTACGAGCAGTACTTC.

V usage is TRBV7-3 and J usage is TRBJ2-3, with D perhaps being TRBD1 or TRBD2 (5 bases each). This CDR3 comprises 15 residues. The germline V gene encodes CDR1 SGHTA and CDR2 FQGTGA. V was pared by 5 bases and J by 3 bases, with 15 bases between. Here the CDR3 reads CASSPLGDRTDTQYF. The CDR3 DNA follows: TGTGCCAGCAGCCCTCTGGGGGATCGGACAGATACGCAGTATTTT. The whole variable domain, filled in from reference TRBV7-3 and TRBJ2-3, reads GAGVSQTPSNKVTEKGKYVELRCDPISGHTALYWYRQSLGQGPEFLIYFQGTGAADDSGLPNDRFFAVRPEGSVSTLKIQRTERGDSAVYLCASSPLGDRTDTQYFGPGTRLTVL.

The V call is TRBV7-2, the J call TRBJ1-3; 7 bases fit TRBD1. The CDR3 loop spans 17 amino acids. Trimming at V came to 3 bases and at J to 10 bases, leaving 18 bases not matched to a gene. Germline V gene data show CDR1 as SGHTA and CDR2 as FQGNSA. For the CDR3, the DNA is TGTGCCAGCAGCTTCCGGGCCAGGACAGGACCGCTTGGGACCATATATTTT. Protein sequence: CASSFRARTGPLGTIYF.

This rearrangement joins TRBV29-1 to TRBJ2-1; D is unclear. Germline-derived CDR1 and CDR2 are SQVTM and ANQGSEA. The CDR3 covers 15 residues. Trimming pared 4 bases from V and 0 bases from J, leaving 13 bases between. The CDR3 here is CSVVGPVHSYNEQFF. The CDR3 DNA reads TGCAGCGTTGTAGGCCCAGTTCACTCCTACAATGAGCAGTTCTTC.

Notes on this clone: This CDR3 is also generated by other DNA sequences in the sample. The chain joins TRBV9 to TRBJ2-2; D remains ambiguous. Germline V lookup: CDR1 SGDLS, CDR2 YYNGEE. The CDR3 extends over 14 amino acids. Deletions cut 0 bases from V and 4 bases from J, with 7 bases between. CDR3 sequence: CASSVASGTGELFF. DNA for the CDR3: TGTGCCAGCAGCGTAGCGTCGGGCACCGGGGAGCTGTTTTTT.

The CDR3 region is CAQWGDRGFPFGRAEAFF. Written as DNA, the CDR3 is TGTGCCCAATGGGGGGACAGGGGGTTTCCCTTTGGACGCGCTGAAGCTTTCTTT. V usage is TRBV10-3 and J usage is TRBJ1-1; 11 bases align to TRBD1. V lost 11 bases to trimming and J lost 6 bases; unmatched junction nucleotides: 23. Germline V lookup: CDR1 ENHRY, CDR2 SYGVKD. The CDR3 consists of 18 residues.